This T cell receptor beta chain was sequenced in a study of blood T cell repertoires in COVID-19. For the study at large: In each case, the material was cDNA or gDNA derived from T cells, B-cell-depleted T cells, or PBMCs.

Assay used: immunoSEQ multiplex PCR; TCRdb lists only in-frame clones, some missing. The data hold nearly 350,000 clones, with around 83% observed a single time. The V segment lost 5 bases and the J segment 1 base; nucleotides outside the gene matches: 7. The CDR3 is 15 amino acids. Germline lookup yields CDR1 LNHDA and CDR2 SQIVND (reference sequence). V and J are TRBV19 and TRBJ2-5; TRBD1 agrees at 7 bases. The receptor was isolated from a man younger than 40 with active or convalescent COVID-19. Sequencing used peripheral blood. The CDR3 region has the DNA TGTGCCAGTAGTTCCCAAGGGACAGCCCAAGAGACCCAGTACTTC. The encoded protein is CASSSQGTAQETQYF.